A selection of T cell receptor beta chains follows, all from one sample in a study of T cell responses to AZD1222 COVID-19 vaccine. Libraries were prepared by immunoSEQ multiplex PCR; TCRdb keeps only in-frame clonotypes and omits some of them. The sample holds more than 70,000 clones, about 89% seen once. The sequencing here drew on peripheral blood, taken 28 days after the second AZD1222 dose. The receptors were sampled from an adult who received the AZD1222 COVID-19 vaccine. Each CDR3 is given with its conserved first and last residue. A D gene is named only where the DNA matches it firmly. Clone size, where shown, is once, few, many, or a class for clones that have expanded.

j_call v_call clone_size d_call cdr3_nt cdr3_aa
TRBJ2-7 TRBV6-5 - TRBD1 TGTGCCAGCAGGCGGCCGGGACAGGGGACCTACGAGCAGTACTTC CASRRPGQGTYEQYF
TRBJ2-7 TRBV5-4 once TRBD1 TGTGCCAGCAGCTCGGACAGGGACAACGAGCAGTACTTC CASSSDRDNEQYF
TRBJ1-5 TRBV6-6 - - TGTGCCAGCAGTTTCACGGCGGAGGGTCAGCCCCAGCATTTT CASSFTAEGQPQHF
TRBJ2-3 TRBV18 - TRBD2 TGTGCCAGCTCACTGTCCGGGACTAGCAAGGCGCAGTATTTT CASSLSGTSKAQYF
TRBJ1-6 TRBV2 - - TGTGCCAGCAACGGGGACCATAATTCACCCCTCCACTTT CASNGDHNSPLHF
TRBJ1-2 TRBV27 - - TGTGCCAGCAGTTTAAACAGGAGGGGTGGCTACACCTTC CASSLNRRGGYTF
TRBJ2-7 TRBV7-9 once TRBD1 TGTGCCAGCAGCTCCGATCCGACTACAGGGGGCTACGAGCAGTACTTC CASSSDPTTGGYEQYF
TRBJ1-3 TRBV29-1 - - TGCAGCGTTGGGGGGGGAGACTCTGGAAACACCATATATTTT CSVGGGDSGNTIYF
TRBJ2-2 TRBV5-1 few - TGCGCCAGCCACAGGGATACGAACACCGGGGAGCTGTTTTTT CASHRDTNTGELFF
TRBJ2-5 TRBV5-5 - - TGTGCCAGCAGCATCTCCGGGACTCGGCAAGAGACCCAGTACTTC CASSISGTRQETQYF
TRBJ2-1 TRBV5-6 - TRBD2 TGTGCCAGCAGCTTGGCCGAGGGTGCGGGGGGCCTGTACAATGAGCAGTTCTTC CASSLAEGAGGLYNEQFF
TRBJ2-1 TRBV11-1 once - TGTGCCAGCAGCACCCGACGGGGCGGTGAGCAGTTCTTC CASSTRRGGEQFF
TRBJ1-5 TRBV18 - - TGTGCCAGCTCACCACAGGTCGGCAGCAATCAGCCCCAGCATTTT CASSPQVGSNQPQHF
TRBJ1-5 TRBV6-1 - - TGTGCCAGCAGTGAATCAGGGCGGCAGCCCCAGCATTTT CASSESGRQPQHF
TRBJ2-2 TRBV29-1 - TRBD2 TGCAGCGTCCCTAGCGGGGCACTGAACACCGGGGAGCTGTTTTTT CSVPSGALNTGELFF
TRBJ2-7 TRBV19 - - TGTGCCAGTAGTACCCAGGACAGTCTTTACGAGCAGTACTTC CASSTQDSLYEQYF
TRBJ1-1 TRBV6-5 - - TGTGCCAGCAGTTACTCGGGGACGACGAACACTGAAGCTTTCTTT CASSYSGTTNTEAFF
TRBJ2-2 TRBV4-1 - - TGCGCCAGCAGCCATGGAAGGGTCACCGGGGAGCTGTTTTTT CASSHGRVTGELFF
TRBJ2-5 TRBV30 - - TGTGCCTGGAGTAGGTCTAGTCGGGAGACCCAGTACTTC CAWSRSSRETQYF
TRBJ2-7 TRBV30 once TRBD1 TGTGCCTGGAGGGGACAGGGAGAGAATGAGCAGTACTTC CAWRGQGENEQYF
TRBJ2-1 TRBV5-1 - TRBD2 TGCGCCAGCAGCTACCGCGAGCTAGCGGGGGGAGGATACAATGAGCAGTTCTTC CASSYRELAGGGYNEQFF
TRBJ1-2 TRBV7-9 - - TGTGCCAGCAGCTTAGCCTCAGTTTTTGGCTACACCTTC CASSLASVFGYTF
TRBJ2-3 TRBV6-5 - TRBD2 TGTGCCAGCACCTTAGCGGGGGAAGCCCAGGGTACGCAGTATTTT CASTLAGEAQGTQYF
TRBJ2-3 TRBV6-1 - TRBD2 TGTGCCAGCAGTGAGGGGACTAGCGGGAACACAGATACGCAGTATTTT CASSEGTSGNTDTQYF
TRBJ2-7 TRBV13 once TRBD1 TGTGCCAGCAGCTTAGGAGGGACAGGCCCTAGCACCTACGAGCAGTACTTC CASSLGGTGPSTYEQYF
TRBJ2-3 TRBV6-4 - TRBD1 TGTGCCAAAACAGGGGTAACAGATACGCAGTATTTT CAKTGVTDTQYF
TRBJ2-7 TRBV19 - - TGTGCCAGTAGTATAGTTGGCTACGAGCAGTACTTC CASSIVGYEQYF
TRBJ1-2 TRBV6-1 - - TGTGCCAGCAGTGAAGGATGGGGGGCTGGCTACACCTTC CASSEGWGAGYTF
TRBJ1-2 TRBV6-6 - TRBD1 TGTGCCAGCAGTTACTCGAGGACAGGGGTAGGTGGCTACACCTTC CASSYSRTGVGGYTF
TRBJ2-3 TRBV12-3/TRBV12-4 once - TGTGCCAGCACGGATTGGGGCACAGATACGCAGTATTTT CASTDWGTDTQYF
TRBJ2-7 TRBV6-5 - TRBD1 TGTGCCAGCAGCCAAACCCGGACAGGGGTCTACGAGCAGTACTTC CASSQTRTGVYEQYF
TRBJ1-6 TRBV11-2 - - TGTGCCAGCAGCCCGATTGTCGGACCCCTCCACTTT CASSPIVGPLHF
TRBJ1-6 TRBV10-1 - - TGCGCCAGCAGCCCCAGGGTTGGCTCACCCCTCCACTTT CASSPRVGSPLHF
TRBJ1-2 TRBV11-2 - - TGTGCCAGCAGCTTAGAGGTTCGGGGTAACTATGGCTACACCTTC CASSLEVRGNYGYTF
TRBJ2-7 TRBV19 few - TGTGCCAGTAGCTATTCCCCGGGCCAAGGAGAGCAGTACTTC CASSYSPGQGEQYF
TRBJ2-7 TRBV11-2 - - TGTGCCAGCAGCTTAGTTGACGAGCAGTACTTC CASSLVDEQYF
TRBJ2-5 TRBV14 - - TGTGCCAGCAGCCAAACACTCCCAGGGCAAGAGACCCAGTACTTC CASSQTLPGQETQYF
TRBJ1-2 TRBV12-2 - - TGTGCAAGTCGCCGGCGGGGTCCCCCGAGCTACACCTTC CASRRRGPPSYTF
TRBJ2-7 TRBV5-4 - - TGTGCCAGCAGCTGGGGAGAGGAGAACGAGCAGTACTTC CASSWGEENEQYF
TRBJ2-2 TRBV11-2 - TRBD2 TGTGCCAGCAGCGCCCAGCGGGGGCCTTCGTCTGAGCTGTTTTTT CASSAQRGPSSELFF
TRBJ1-3 TRBV7-9 - - TGTGCCAGCAGCTTAAGTGGAAACACCATATATTTT CASSLSGNTIYF
TRBJ1-5 TRBV11-2 once - TGTGCCAGCAGCTTAGACTCTCAGGGTTTTCAGCCCCAGCATTTT CASSLDSQGFQPQHF
TRBJ1-5 TRBV15 - TRBD1 TGTGCCACCAGCAGAGAGGAGGGGGCGGGTCAGCCCCAGCATTTT CATSREEGAGQPQHF
TRBJ2-1 TRBV7-3 - TRBD2 TGTGCCAGCAGCTTATCGCGGGGGGCCAACAATGAGCAGTTCTTC CASSLSRGANNEQFF
TRBJ1-1 TRBV3-1/TRBV3-2 - - TGTGCCAGCAGCCAAGAGGGGGTGGCTGAAGCTTTCTTT CASSQEGVAEAFF
TRBJ2-1 TRBV9 - - TGTGCCAGCAGCGTAGGGCCAAGTTCCTACAATGAGCAGTTCTTC CASSVGPSSYNEQFF
TRBJ1-5 TRBV10-2 - - TGCGCCAGCAGTGAGTCAGGGAAACTGGGCAATCAGCCCCAGCATTTT CASSESGKLGNQPQHF